These T cell receptor beta chains were read from a single sample in a study of shared clonotypes between healthy human individuals. Here immunoSEQ multiplex PCR was the method, and the copy in TCRdb shows in-frame clones only, minus some. The data show 400,000 to 500,000 clones, 70% to 85% seen once. Sequencing used PBMCs. The origin of the receptors is a middle-aged woman in good health. Some clones in this sample may be carry-over from other donors' samples. Both conserved end residues are part of each CDR3. A D gene is named only where the DNA matches it firmly. Size is stated for part of the rows, as once, few or many counts, or as a class when the clone is expanded.

>TRBJ2-5|.|TRBV29-1|.
CSVVTVGLETQYF
TGCAGCGTTGTGACAGTTGGGCTTGAGACCCAGTACTTC
>TRBJ2-1|.|TRBV20-1|.
CSAQKREQFF
TGCAGTGCCCAGAAACGTGAGCAGTTCTTC
>TRBJ2-7|.|TRBV10-2|.
CASSESGGPPYEQYF
TGCGCCAGCAGTGAGTCGGGCGGGCCTCCCTACGAGCAGTACTTC
>TRBJ2-3|.|TRBV4-2|.
CASSQEGGAGDMYTQYF
TGTGCCAGCAGCCAAGAGGGCGGCGCGGGCGACATGTATACGCAGTATTTT
>TRBJ2-5|TRBD2|TRBV5-6|.
CASRVAGGRETQYF
TGTGCCAGCAGGGTAGCGGGAGGCCGGGAGACCCAGTACTTC
>TRBJ2-4|.|TRBV11-2|.
CASSLSTGAKNIQYF
TGTGCCAGCAGCTTAAGTACGGGAGCCAAAAACATTCAGTACTTC
>TRBJ2-4|TRBD1|TRBV19|.
CASSIVGTGLNIQYF
TGTGCCAGTAGTATAGTCGGGACAGGATTAAACATTCAGTACTTC
>TRBJ2-7|.|TRBV11-3|.
CASSLEGSRSEQYF
TGTGCCAGCAGCTTAGAGGGGAGTCGGTCCGAGCAGTACTTC
>TRBJ2-2|TRBD2|TRBV5-4|.
CASRLAGGGELFF
TGTGCCAGCCGACTAGCGGGAGGTGGGGAGCTGTTTTTT
>TRBJ1-1|TRBD1|TRBV27|once
CASTQQGANTEAFF
TGTGCCAGCACCCAACAGGGGGCGAACACTGAAGCTTTCTTT
>TRBJ1-1|TRBD1|TRBV27|.
CASGPRQGVWTEAFF
TGTGCCAGCGGCCCCCGCCAGGGGGTTTGGACTGAAGCTTTCTTT
>TRBJ1-2|TRBD1|TRBV28|once
CASSRQGATSGYTF
TGTGCCAGCAGTCGACAGGGAGCTACTTCTGGCTACACCTTC
>TRBJ2-7|.|TRBV28|.
CASSFLDSTSSYEQYF
TGTGCCAGCAGCTTTCTCGACTCGACGAGCTCCTACGAGCAGTACTTC
>TRBJ2-5|.|TRBV27|few
CASSLGDQARETQYF
TGTGCCAGCAGTTTGGGGGATCAGGCTAGAGAGACCCAGTACTTC
>TRBJ2-3|.|TRBV7-2|.
CASSPGNTDTQYF
TGTGCCAGCAGCCCGGGGAACACAGATACGCAGTATTTT
>TRBJ2-7|TRBD2|TRBV28|.
CASSLLASSSYEQYF
TGTGCCAGCAGCCTACTAGCGTCGAGCTCCTACGAGCAGTACTTC
>TRBJ1-1|.|TRBV7-2|.
CASSLRANTEAFF
TGTGCCAGCAGCCTCCGGGCGAACACTGAAGCTTTCTTT
>TRBJ1-3|.|TRBV11-2|.
CASSFGIGNTIYF
TGTGCCAGCAGCTTCGGGATTGGAAACACCATATATTTT
>TRBJ2-1|TRBD1|TRBV11-3|.
CASSLSASGGEDEQFF
TGTGCCAGCAGCTTATCCGCTTCAGGGGGCGAGGATGAGCAGTTCTTC
>TRBJ1-1|TRBD1|TRBV29-1|.
CSVWTGPKNTEAFF
TGCAGCGTATGGACAGGGCCAAAGAACACTGAAGCTTTCTTT
>TRBJ2-7|TRBD1|TRBV28|.
CASTSGGVFNEQYF
TGTGCCAGCACCTCAGGGGGCGTGTTTAACGAGCAGTACTTC
>TRBJ2-5|.|TRBV28|.
CASSLRSARQETQYF
TGTGCCAGCAGTTTAAGGTCTGCCCGTCAAGAGACCCAGTACTTC
>TRBJ2-1|.|TRBV7-3|.
CASSLHSELDKQFF
TGTGCCAGCAGCTTACATTCCGAACTCGACAAGCAGTTCTTC
>TRBJ2-1|TRBD2|TRBV7-2|.
CASRTRTSGGNNEQFF
TGTGCCAGCAGGACCAGGACTAGCGGGGGAAACAATGAGCAGTTCTTC
>TRBJ2-3|.|TRBV20-1|.
CSAKVNTQYF
TGCAGTGCTAAGGTGAATACGCAGTATTTT
>TRBJ2-7|TRBD1|TRBV27|.
CASSSGTGRYEQYF
TGTGCCAGCAGTTCCGGGACAGGGCGATACGAGCAGTACTTC
>TRBJ2-5|TRBD1|TRBV5-1|.
CASSLGQDGETQYF
TGCGCCAGCAGCCTCGGACAGGATGGCGAGACCCAGTACTTC
>TRBJ2-3|.|TRBV20-1|few
CSAFKTDTQYF
TGCAGTGCTTTTAAGACAGATACGCAGTATTTT
>TRBJ2-1|.|TRBV7-9|once
CASSLPGFSEQFF
TGTGCCAGCAGCTTGCCGGGATTCAGTGAGCAGTTCTTC
>TRBJ2-5|TRBD1|TRBV5-1|many
CASSTGGRETQYF
TGCGCCAGCTCTACAGGGGGTCGGGAGACCCAGTACTTC
>TRBJ1-1|TRBD1|TRBV11-2|once
CASSFSTGGNTEAFF
TGTGCCAGCAGCTTTTCAACAGGGGGAAATACTGAAGCTTTCTTT
>TRBJ2-5|.|TRBV30|.
CAWMVGVGGRVETQYF
TGTGCCTGGATGGTGGGGGTTGGGGGGCGCGTCGAGACCCAGTACTTC
>TRBJ1-5|.|TRBV7-2|.
CASSLVGTNPSNQPQHF
TGTGCCAGCAGCTTAGTAGGAACCAACCCCAGCAATCAGCCCCAGCATTTT
>TRBJ1-2|TRBD1|TRBV5-1|.
CASGDSDYGYTF
TGCGCCAGTGGGGACAGCGACTATGGCTACACCTTC
>TRBJ2-2|TRBD2|TRBV27|.
CASSPPGGGDTGELFF
TGTGCCAGCAGTCCCCCGGGAGGGGGTGACACCGGGGAGCTGTTTTTT
>TRBJ2-1|.|TRBV7-8|.
CASSLDVRSYNEQFF
TGTGCCAGCAGCTTAGATGTGCGCTCCTACAATGAGCAGTTCTTC
>TRBJ2-2|.|TRBV7-9|.
CASSLKPGELFF
TGTGCCAGCAGCTTAAAGCCCGGGGAGCTGTTTTTC
>TRBJ2-5|TRBD2|TRBV9|.
CASSEGLAGQETQYF
TGTGCCAGCAGCGAGGGACTAGCGGGCCAAGAGACCCAGTACTTC
>TRBJ2-5|.|TRBV18|.
CASSRIPGAQETQYF
TGTGCCAGCTCACGTATCCCAGGGGCCCAAGAGACCCAGTACTTC
>TRBJ2-7|.|TRBV5-6|few
CASSLFLGLATSYEQYF
TGTGCCAGCAGCCTTTTCCTGGGACTCGCGACCTCTTACGAGCAGTACTTC
>TRBJ2-2|TRBD2|TRBV5-5|.
CASSFVSGTSGELFF
TGTGCCAGCAGCTTCGTTAGCGGGACATCCGGGGAGCTGTTTTTT
>TRBJ2-5|TRBD1|TRBV5-4|.
CASSSRQGTQETQYF
TGTGCCAGCAGCTCCCGACAGGGGACCCAAGAGACCCAGTACTTC
>TRBJ1-5|.|TRBV10-2|few
CASSESTEVQPQHF
TGCGCCAGCAGTGAGTCAACGGAGGTTCAGCCCCAGCATTTT
>TRBJ2-7|.|TRBV10-3|once
CAISGTGSYEQYF
TGTGCCATCAGTGGTACAGGGTCGTACGAGCAGTACTTC
>TRBJ2-7|TRBD1|TRBV13|.
CASSLAVRTGGLGSYEQYF
TGTGCCAGCAGCTTAGCGGTGAGAACAGGGGGACTGGGGTCCTACGAGCAGTACTTC
>TRBJ1-4|.|TRBV28|.
CASSLRETNEKLFF
TGTGCCAGCAGTTTGAGGGAGACTAATGAAAAACTGTTTTTT
>TRBJ1-5|.|TRBV5-1|.
CASSLGGYSNQPQHF
TGCGCCAGCAGCTTGGGAGGGTATAGCAATCAGCCCCAGCATTTT
>TRBJ1-3|.|TRBV5-3|.
CARSLALAGTMTRGGNTIYF
TGTGCCAGAAGCTTGGCCCTAGCAGGGACAATGACAAGAGGTGGAAACACCATATATTTT
>TRBJ2-1|.|TRBV5-1|.
CASRSGNEQFF
TGCGCCAGCAGATCCGGCAATGAGCAGTTCTTC
>TRBJ2-7|TRBD2|TRBV14|.
CASSQGLAETYEQYF
TGTGCCAGCAGCCAGGGACTAGCGGAAACCTACGAGCAGTACTTC